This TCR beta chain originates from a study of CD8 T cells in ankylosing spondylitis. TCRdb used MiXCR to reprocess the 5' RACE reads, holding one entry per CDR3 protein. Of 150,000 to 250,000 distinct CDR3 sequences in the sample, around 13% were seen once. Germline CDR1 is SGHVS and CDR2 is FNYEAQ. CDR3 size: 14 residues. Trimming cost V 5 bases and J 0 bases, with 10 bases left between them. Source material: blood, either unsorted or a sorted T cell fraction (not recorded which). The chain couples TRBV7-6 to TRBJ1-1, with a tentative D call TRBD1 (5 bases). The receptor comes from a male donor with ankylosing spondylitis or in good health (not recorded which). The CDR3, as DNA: TGTGCCAGCAGCCGATGGGGGTTGAACACTGAAGCTTTCTTT. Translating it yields CASSRWGLNTEAFF.